Described below is a single T cell receptor beta chain sequence and its context. It lacks a known antigen. Base-call qualities are not available, and no considerably larger clone is one nucleotide away. The sample comes from a study of control samples from healthy donors and cancer patients (dated by TCRdb to 2018 to 2021). Libraries were made using the immunoSEQ multiplex PCR assay. TCRdb re-hosts the immuneACCESS table, in-frame sequences only. Its copies lack some clones; in the studies checked, an unresolved V gene accounts for under half of them, and the cause for the rest is not known. A total of 40,000 or so clones appear in this sample, over 70% of them only once. The biggest ten clones account for roughly 21% of the sample. The clonotype comes from a woman in her sixties with lung cancer. The sample comprised PBMCs.

The sequenced DNA: TGCGCCAGCAGCTTGACAGGAAACACCATATATTTT. It is translated as CASSLTGNTIYF. Rearrangement joined TRBV5-1 to TRBJ1-3; the D gene is unclear. The germline V gene supplies CDR1 SGHRS and CDR2 YFSETQ. The junction shows trimming of 1 base on V and 4 bases on J, plus 3 bases between the germline ends. There are 12 amino acids in the CDR3, from cysteine to phenylalanine inclusive. CDR3 DNA only is kept here, 36 bases in frame from base 1.